This record concerns one TCR beta chain sequence. Many counts were recorded for this clonotype. Its binding antigen is unknown. Base-call qualities are not available, and no considerably larger clone is one nucleotide away. The entry originates in a study of CD8 T cells in ankylosing spondylitis (dated by TCRdb to the late 2010s). As for the study more broadly: The study set out to find disease-linked TCR variants by profiling T cell receptor beta repertoires in ankylosing spondylitis patients and healthy donors. The full study cohort was made up of about 24 ankylosing spondylitis patients and over 90 healthy donors. Samples of peripheral blood were taken, and for ankylosing spondylitis patients, synovial fluid was collected as well. What the research found in general, with its limitations: A CD8+ phenotype was shown by the disease-linked clones, which were found at relatively low frequencies in peripheral blood. A TCR beta motif made up of 7 to 9 highly homologous amino acid variants appeared to be characteristic of blood from ankylosing spondylitis patients. Significant enrichment of the disease-linked clones was reported in matched synovial fluid samples from ankylosing spondylitis patients. Some of the motif variants had been reported before in the synovial fluid and blood of reactive arthritis patients, a finding that suggests common disease-initiation mechanisms.

From its cysteine to its phenylalanine, the CDR3 spans 14 amino acids. The only DNA kept is the CDR3, 42 bases in frame from the first base. At the junction V is shortened by 4 bases and J by 7 bases; bases outside the gene matches: 6. The CDR1 and CDR2 encoded by the germline V gene are SQVTM and ANQGSEA. Sequencing took place on an Illumina HiSeq 2500. Quantitative 5'-RACE with molecular barcodes was used to prepare TCR beta libraries. Per the authors' processing: To identify disease-linked TCR variants, a new computational method was used, one built on a probabilistic model of VDJ rearrangement. Clones were called with MiXCR by TCRdb after fastp trimmed the public reads at Q25, and only in-frame beta chains were retained. One record per CDR3 amino acid sequence lists the most common genes and DNA. In this record, the V and J calls reflect TCRdb's handling and not the investigators' own analysis. Across this sample there are around 130,000 distinct CDR3 sequences, with more than 15% seen only once. The ten largest clones take up approximately 33% of the sample.

The sequenced sample consisted of blood, either unsorted or a sorted T cell fraction (not recorded which). This clonotype was obtained from a male donor with ankylosing spondylitis. In this chain, TRBV29-1 is recombined with TRBJ2-4, and TRBD1 matches 11 of the central bases. The CDR3 reads as follows: CSVGPGQGGNIQYF. The DNA is as follows: TGCAGCGTTGGGCCGGGACAGGGGGGGAACATTCAGTACTTC.